The next 22 T cell receptor beta chains were all read from a single sample in a study of blood T cells in healthy people across ages. Together with a sample-barcoded 5' primer, a J-beta primer mix was included in a second PCR lasting about 6 to 11 cycles. Each CDR3 protein is one row after TCRdb ran MiXCR on the 5' RACE reads. The table records about 730,000 distinct CDR3 sequences, more than 40% of them present only once. Sequencing input: blood. These receptors all stem from a woman aged 60 to 75 in good health.

The chain recombines TRBV7-2 with TRBJ1-5, with D possibly TRBD1 on 6 matching bases. The CDR3 extends over 13 amino acids. Germline values: CDR1 SGHTA, CDR2 FQGNSA. V lost 4 bases, J lost 7 bases, and 11 bases lay in between. The CDR3 DNA reads TGTGCCAGCAGCTCCGGACAGCACCAGCCCCAGCATTTT. This sequence encodes CASSSGQHQPQHF.

This clonotype was found a few times. The V and J genes are TRBV7-9 and TRBJ2-1, with 15 bases matching TRBD2. The CDR3 contains 17 residues. V lost 3 bases to trimming and J lost 3 bases; unmatched junction nucleotides: 3. Germline CDR1 SEHNR, CDR2 FQNEAQ (reference sequence). In DNA form, the CDR3 reads TGTGCCAGCAGCTTGGGGACTAGCGGGGGGATCTACAATGAGCAGTTCTTC. This codes for CASSLGTSGGIYNEQFF.

This clonotype came up many times. The CDR3 region is CASSSTSGAYEQYF. Here the CDR3 DNA reads TGTGCCAGCAGTTCGACTAGCGGGGCCTACGAGCAGTACTTC. The chain recombines TRBV12-3 or TRBV12-4 with TRBJ2-7, with 11 bases identical to TRBD2. The CDR3 covers 14 residues. J was trimmed by 2 bases and V by 4 bases; bases with no gene match: 1.

The chain is built from TRBV6-6 and TRBJ2-5; 9 nucleotides match TRBD2. The CDR3 contains 16 residues. The germline gives CDR1 MNHNY, CDR2 SVGAGI (reference sequence). With 0 bases clipped from V and 3 bases from J, the junction kept 5 bases outside the gene matches. The CDR3 sequence: CASSYSNPSGKETQYF. CDR3 DNA sequence: TGTGCCAGCAGTTACTCGAATCCTAGCGGGAAAGAGACCCAGTACTTC.

This chain joins TRBV7-2 and TRBJ2-3; D may be TRBD2 (6 bases). CDR3 length: 15 residues. V lost 4 bases to trimming and J lost 9 bases, with 20 bases between them. Germline V CDR1 and CDR2: SGHTA, FQGNSA. The CDR3 bases are TGTGCCAGCAGCTCCCACGTGCGTCAGGGAGGCACGCAGTATTTT. Encoded protein: CASSSHVRQGGTQYF.

This clonotype was seen a few times. V is TRBV29-1 and J is TRBJ1-4; D ambiguous. Looked up from germline, CDR1 is SQVTM and CDR2 is ANQGSEA. V lost 4 bases to trimming and J lost 6 bases, with 9 bases between them. CDR3 size: 12 residues. The CDR3 loop is CSVVNLYEKLFF. The CDR3 region has the DNA TGCAGCGTTGTAAACCTTTATGAAAAACTGTTTTTT. Full variable domain (rest looked up from reference TRBV29-1 and TRBJ1-4): SAVISQKPSRDICQRGTSLTIQCQVDSQVTMMFWYRQQPGQSLTLIATANQGSEATYESGFVIDKFPISRPNLTFSTLTVSNMSPEDSSIYLCSVVNLYEKLFFGSGTQLSVL.

Concerning this clonotype itself: Sequence at one end of the junction differs from germline and may be a read error. This chain links TRBV19 with TRBJ2-1, with D possibly being TRBD2 (5 bases). The CDR3 extends over 16 amino acids. The germline V gene encodes CDR1 LNHDA and CDR2 SQIVND (reference sequence). The CDR3 loop reads CASSTQAASSYSEQFF. In DNA, the CDR3 is TGTGCCAGTAGTACTCAGGCAGCTAGCTCCTACAGTGAGCAGTTCTTC.

This clonotype has more than one count but fewer than ten. The chain combines TRBV6-5 with TRBJ2-5; D is unresolved. CDR3 length: 12 amino acids. Germline V gives CDR1 MNHEY, CDR2 SVGAGI. Trimming removed 8 bases at V and 5 bases at J, with 12 bases between. The CDR3 loop reads CASGLGMETQYF. The CDR3 DNA reads as TGTGCCAGCGGTTTGGGAATGGAGACCCAGTACTTC.

This clonotype was seen a handful of times. This chain joins TRBV7-2 and TRBJ2-3; D remains ambiguous. Between the trimmed V and J ends, which lost 1 base and 11 bases, there was a span of 4 bases. The germline gives CDR1 SGHTA, CDR2 FQGNSA. This CDR3 has 10 residues. CDR3 coding DNA: TGTGCCAGCAGCTTAGTTATGCAGTATTTT. Translation gives CASSLVMQYF.

The gene calls are TRBV20-1 and TRBJ2-5; D is undetermined. Germline loops: CDR1 DFQATT, CDR2 SNEGSKA (reference sequence). CDR3 length equals 13 residues. V was shortened by 3 bases and J by 11 bases, with 19 bases between the two germline ends. CDR3 region: CSASRVGSYKQYF. The CDR3 DNA reads TGCAGTGCTAGTCGCGTCGGTTCCTACAAGCAGTACTTC.

V is TRBV7-2 and J is TRBJ1-1; 7 nucleotides align to TRBD1. Germline CDR1 is SGHTA and CDR2 is FQGNSA. The CDR3 is 16 residues long. The J segment lost 3 bases and the V segment lost 2 bases, leaving 9 bases of the junction unmatched. CDR3 coding DNA: TGTGCCAGCAGCTTAACAGGGGTTGGTGGGGACACTGAAGCTTTCTTT. Translated: CASSLTGVGGDTEAFF.

This clonotype has a handful of counts. The chain couples TRBV5-1 to TRBJ2-1, with D possibly being TRBD1 or TRBD2 (5 bases each). The ends were cut back, 0 bases at V and 7 bases at J, with 17 bases in the middle. This CDR3 has 16 amino acids. Germline values: CDR1 SGHRS, CDR2 YFSETQ. The chain's CDR3 is CASSLAGTSIRNEQFF. The CDR3 DNA is TGCGCCAGCAGCTTGGCCGGGACCTCAATCAGGAATGAGCAGTTCTTC.

The gene calls are TRBV6-2 or TRBV6-3 and TRBJ2-5; weak D call: TRBD2 (6 bases). Germline CDR1 is MNHEY and CDR2 is SVGEGT. Trimming removed 1 base from V and 11 bases from J, with 23 bases in between. The CDR3 has 16 amino acids. CDR3 DNA: TGTGCCAGCAGTTACTTGGCGGGACGGTCCTACAATGAGCAGTACTTC. This translates into CASSYLAGRSYNEQYF.

The chain employs TRBV2 and TRBJ2-5, with D uncertain. This CDR3 comprises 12 residues. V shed 6 bases and J shed 4 bases, with 9 bases lying between them. Germline assignment: CDR1 SNHLY and CDR2 FYNNEI. CDR3 DNA: TGTGCCAGCAGAAGGCTCGGAGAGACCCAGTACTTC. Translated: CASRRLGETQYF.

V and J are TRBV3-1 and TRBJ2-1; the match to TRBD2 covers 9 bases. CDR3 length: 18 amino acids. The V segment lost 1 base and the J segment 2 bases; nucleotides outside the gene matches: 9. Per the germline V gene, CDR1 is LGHDT and CDR2 is YNNKEL (reference sequence). The CDR3 nucleotides read TGTGCCAGCAGCCAAGTTAATAGCGGGAGAAGAACCTACAATGAGCAGTTCTTC. Its translation is CASSQVNSGRRTYNEQFF.

The V and J genes are TRBV5-1 and TRBJ2-3; TRBD2 aligns across 9 bases. CDR1 is SGHRS, CDR2 YFSETQ, per germline. V shed 4 bases and J 6 bases; nucleotides not matched to a gene: 21. CDR3 length: 19 residues. The CDR3 region is CASSPWTSEGVKNTDTQYF. Written as DNA, the CDR3 is TGCGCCAGCAGCCCTTGGACTAGCGAGGGAGTTAAGAACACGGATACGCAGTATTTT.

The V gene is TRBV5-6, the J gene TRBJ2-1, with TRBD1 matching 9 bases. This CDR3 is 16 amino acids long. Looked up from germline, CDR1 is SGHDT and CDR2 is YYEEEE. The trim removed 5 bases at V and 4 bases at J, leaving 10 bases unmatched. CDR3 amino acids: CASSSDRGAFYNEQFF. CDR3 sequence (DNA): TGTGCCAGCAGTTCCGACAGGGGGGCGTTTTACAATGAGCAGTTCTTC.

J is TRBJ2-3 and V is TRBV4-3; TRBD2 matches 12 bases. V trimming: 2 bases; J trimming: 4 bases; junction bases outside the gene matches: 1. This CDR3 is 15 amino acids long. Germline V gene lookup returns CDR1 LGHNA and CDR2 YSLEER. This chain's CDR3 is CASSQLAGGPDTQYF. The DNA of the CDR3 is TGCGCCAGCAGCCAACTAGCGGGAGGGCCAGATACGCAGTATTTT.

This rearrangement joins TRBV12-3 or TRBV12-4 to TRBJ2-7, with D possibly matching TRBD1 (5 bases). This CDR3 comprises 13 residues. Trimming removed 6 bases from V and 3 bases from J, with 12 bases in between. The DNA of the CDR3 is TGTGCCAGCAGAACCAGGACAAACTACGAGCAGTACTTC. Translated: CASRTRTNYEQYF.

Here the CDR3 reads CASSRLSGGTDTQFF. The CDR3 DNA is TGTGCCAGCAGCCGACTTAGCGGGGGCACAGATACGCAGTTCTTC. The chain combines TRBV7-8 with TRBJ2-1; 9 nucleotides line up with TRBD2. In germline, CDR1 is SGHVS, CDR2 FQNEAQ. V dropped 5 bases and J dropped 12; count of bases not matched to a gene: 14. The CDR3 covers 15 residues.

The V and J genes are TRBV30 and TRBJ2-7, with 9 bases lining up with TRBD1. The V gene end was trimmed by 2 bases and the J gene end by 5 bases; junction bases not matched to a gene: 4. The germline gives CDR1 GTSNPN, CDR2 SVGIG (reference sequence). The CDR3 totals 13 residues. The CDR3 loop reads CAWSWTGEDEQYF. CDR3 coding DNA: TGTGCCTGGAGTTGGACAGGGGAAGACGAGCAGTACTTC. Together with reference TRBV30 and TRBJ2-7, the CDR3 gives the full variable domain: SQTIHQWPATLVQPVGSPLSLECTVEGTSNPNLYWYRQAAGRGLQLLFYSVGIGQISSEVPQNLSASRPQDRQFILSSKKLLLSDSGFYLCAWSWTGEDEQYFGPGTRLTVT.

J is TRBJ1-1 and V is TRBV6-5; D unclear. Germline CDR1 reads MNHEY; CDR2 reads SVGAGI. The CDR3 consists of 14 residues. V was cut by 6 bases and J by 0 bases, with 11 bases left in between. This chain's CDR3 is CASRQGSMNTEAFF. CDR3 nucleotides: TGTGCCAGCAGACAAGGCAGTATGAACACTGAAGCTTTCTTT.